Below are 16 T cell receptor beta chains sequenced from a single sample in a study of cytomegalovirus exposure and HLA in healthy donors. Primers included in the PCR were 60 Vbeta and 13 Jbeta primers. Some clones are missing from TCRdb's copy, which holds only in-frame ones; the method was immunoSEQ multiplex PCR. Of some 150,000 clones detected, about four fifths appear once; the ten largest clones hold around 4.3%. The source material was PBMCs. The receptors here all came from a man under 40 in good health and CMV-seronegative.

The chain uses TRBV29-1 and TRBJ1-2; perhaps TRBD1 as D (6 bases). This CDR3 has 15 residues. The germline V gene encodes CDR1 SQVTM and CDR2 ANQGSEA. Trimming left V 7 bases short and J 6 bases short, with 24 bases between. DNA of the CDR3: TGCAGCGCCCGGGACATTAAGGGGGTAGAAGATGGCTACACCTTC. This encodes CSARDIKGVEDGYTF.

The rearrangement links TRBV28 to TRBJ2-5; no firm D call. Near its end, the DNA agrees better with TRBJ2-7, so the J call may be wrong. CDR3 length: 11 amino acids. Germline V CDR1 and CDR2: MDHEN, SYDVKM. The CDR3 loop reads CASSSPYEQYF. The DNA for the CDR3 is TGTGCCAGCAGTTCCCCCTACGAGCAGTACTTC.

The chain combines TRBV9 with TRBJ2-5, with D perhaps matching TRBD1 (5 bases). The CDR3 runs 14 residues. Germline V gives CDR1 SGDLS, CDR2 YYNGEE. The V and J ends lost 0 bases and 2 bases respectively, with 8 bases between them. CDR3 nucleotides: TGTGCCAGCAGCGTAGATGGGGCACAAGAGACCCAGTACTTC. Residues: CASSVDGAQETQYF.

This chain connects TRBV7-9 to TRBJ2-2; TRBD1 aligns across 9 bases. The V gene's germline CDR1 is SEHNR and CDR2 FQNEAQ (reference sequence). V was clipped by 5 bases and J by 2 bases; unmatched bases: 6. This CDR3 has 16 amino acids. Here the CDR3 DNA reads TGTGCCAGCAGCCCCATGGGACAGGGTAACACCGGGGAGCTGTTTTTT. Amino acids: CASSPMGQGNTGELFF.

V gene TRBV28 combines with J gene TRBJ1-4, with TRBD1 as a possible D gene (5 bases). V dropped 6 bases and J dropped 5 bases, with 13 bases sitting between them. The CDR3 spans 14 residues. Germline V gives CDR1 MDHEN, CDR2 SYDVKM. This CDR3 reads CASRYSRVNEKLFF. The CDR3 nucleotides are TGTGCCAGCAGATACAGCAGGGTGAATGAAAAACTGTTTTTT.

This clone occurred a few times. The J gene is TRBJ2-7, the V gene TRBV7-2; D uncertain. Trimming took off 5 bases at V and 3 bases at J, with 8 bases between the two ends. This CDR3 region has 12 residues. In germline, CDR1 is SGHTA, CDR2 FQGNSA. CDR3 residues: CASSLTDYEQYF. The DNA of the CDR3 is TGTGCCAGCAGCCTCACAGACTACGAGCAGTACTTC.

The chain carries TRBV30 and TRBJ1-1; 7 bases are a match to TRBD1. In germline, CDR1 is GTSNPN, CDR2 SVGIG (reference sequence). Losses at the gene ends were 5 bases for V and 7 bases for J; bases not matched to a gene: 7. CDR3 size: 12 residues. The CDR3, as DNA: TGTGCCTGGGACGACAGGGCCTTTGAAGCTTTCTTT. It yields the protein CAWDDRAFEAFF.

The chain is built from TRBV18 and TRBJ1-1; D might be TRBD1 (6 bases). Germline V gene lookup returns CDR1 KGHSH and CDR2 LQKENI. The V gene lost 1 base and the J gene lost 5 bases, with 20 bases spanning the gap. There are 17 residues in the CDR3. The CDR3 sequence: CASSPLRGGGGSTEAFF. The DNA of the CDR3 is TGTGCCAGCTCACCACTTCGGGGGGGAGGGGGAAGTACTGAAGCTTTCTTT.

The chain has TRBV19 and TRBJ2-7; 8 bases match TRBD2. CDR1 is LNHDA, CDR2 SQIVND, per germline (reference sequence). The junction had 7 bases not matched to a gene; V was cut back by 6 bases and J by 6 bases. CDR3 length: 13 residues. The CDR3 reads CASSLSGDREQYF. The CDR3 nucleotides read TGTGCCAGTAGCCTTAGCGGGGACCGCGAGCAGTACTTC.

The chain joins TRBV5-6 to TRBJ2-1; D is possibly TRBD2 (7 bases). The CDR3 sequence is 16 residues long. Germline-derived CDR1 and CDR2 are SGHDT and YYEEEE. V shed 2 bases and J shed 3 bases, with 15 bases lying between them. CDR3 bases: TGTGCCAGCAGCTTAGGGGGAGGGAGAGGCTACAATGAGCAGTTCTTC. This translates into CASSLGGGRGYNEQFF.

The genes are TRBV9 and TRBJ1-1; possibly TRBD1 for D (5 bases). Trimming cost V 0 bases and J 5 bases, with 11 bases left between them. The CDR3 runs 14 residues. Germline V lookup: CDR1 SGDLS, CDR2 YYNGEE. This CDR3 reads CASSVARVGTEAFF. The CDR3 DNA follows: TGTGCCAGCAGCGTAGCCAGGGTAGGGACTGAAGCTTTCTTT.

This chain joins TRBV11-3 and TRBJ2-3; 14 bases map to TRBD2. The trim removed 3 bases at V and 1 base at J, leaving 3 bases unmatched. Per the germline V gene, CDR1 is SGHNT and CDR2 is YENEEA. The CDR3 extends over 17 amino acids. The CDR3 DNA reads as TGTGCCAGCAGCTTTAGGACTAGCGGGGGGCGCACAGATACGCAGTATTTT. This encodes CASSFRTSGGRTDTQYF. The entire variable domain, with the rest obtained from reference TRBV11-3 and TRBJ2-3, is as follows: EAGVVQSPRYKIIEKKQPVAFWCNPISGHNTLYWYLQNLGQGPELLIRYENEEAVDDSQLPKDRFSAERLKGVDSTLKIQPAELGDSAVYLCASSFRTSGGRTDTQYFGPGTRLTVL.

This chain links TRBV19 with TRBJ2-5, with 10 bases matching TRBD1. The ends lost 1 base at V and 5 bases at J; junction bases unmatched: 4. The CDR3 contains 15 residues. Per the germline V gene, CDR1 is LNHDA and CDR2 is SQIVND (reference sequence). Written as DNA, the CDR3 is TGTGCCAGTAGTATAGGCGACAGGGGGCTGGAGACCCAGTACTTC. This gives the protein CASSIGDRGLETQYF.

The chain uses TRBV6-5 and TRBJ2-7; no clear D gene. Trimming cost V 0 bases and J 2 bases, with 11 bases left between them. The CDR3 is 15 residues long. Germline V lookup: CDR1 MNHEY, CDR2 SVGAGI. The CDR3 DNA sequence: TGTGCCAGCAGTTACTCTGATATGGGCGCCTACGAGCAGTACTTC. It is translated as CASSYSDMGAYEQYF.

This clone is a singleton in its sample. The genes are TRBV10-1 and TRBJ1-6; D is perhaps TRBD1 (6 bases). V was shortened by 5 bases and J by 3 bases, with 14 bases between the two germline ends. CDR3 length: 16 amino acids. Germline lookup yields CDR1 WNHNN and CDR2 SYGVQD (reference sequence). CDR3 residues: CASSYREGGYNSPLHF. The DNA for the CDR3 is TGCGCCAGCAGTTACAGGGAAGGGGGCTATAATTCACCCCTCCACTTT.

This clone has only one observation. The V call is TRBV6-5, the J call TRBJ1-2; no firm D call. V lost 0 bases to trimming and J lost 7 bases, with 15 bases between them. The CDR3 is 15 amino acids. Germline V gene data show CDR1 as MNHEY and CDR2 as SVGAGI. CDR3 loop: CASSYSFREVGGYTF. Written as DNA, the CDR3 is TGTGCCAGCAGTTACTCGTTTCGGGAGGTGGGTGGCTACACCTTC.